Listed below are T cell receptor beta chains from one sample, sequenced in a study of blood T cell repertoires in COVID-19. Clones were read by immunoSEQ multiplex PCR, and TCRdb kept only the in-frame ones, dropping some. The repertoire has 100,000 or so clones, approximately 91% of them found once; the top ten carry less than 7.5%. Sequenced material: peripheral blood. The receptor source for this set is a woman aged 55-69 years with acute or convalescent COVID-19. Both conserved end residues are part of each CDR3. D genes are given only for firm matches. Size tells how often a clone was seen (once, few, many) or the class of an expanded clone, and some rows leave it out.

TRBV7-2	TRBJ1-5	-	TRBD1	CASSRDRVPGQPQHF	TGTGCCAGCAGCCGGGACAGGGTCCCGGGTCAGCCCCAGCATTTT
TRBV7-9	TRBJ1-1	-	-	CASSLDRQFINTEAFF	TGTGCCAGCAGCTTAGATAGACAGTTTATAAACACTGAAGCTTTCTTT
TRBV19	TRBJ1-2	-	TRBD1	CASSTRDRVDGYTF	TGTGCCAGTAGTACACGGGACAGGGTCGATGGCTACACCTTC
TRBV30	TRBJ2-1	-	-	CAWSWGGHNEQFF	TGTGCCTGGAGTTGGGGGGGCCACAATGAGCAGTTCTTC
TRBV5-1	TRBJ2-3	-	-	CASSSGSQGDTQYF	TGCGCCAGCAGTAGCGGAAGTCAAGGAGATACGCAGTATTTT
TRBV7-6	TRBJ2-2	-	-	CASSLGGTSRNTGELFF	TGTGCCAGCAGCTTAGGGGGAACTAGCCGAAACACCGGGGAGCTGTTTTTT
TRBV5-1	TRBJ1-1	-	-	CASSSPWERSEAFF	TGCGCCAGCAGCTCCCCCTGGGAGCGCTCAGAAGCTTTCTTT
TRBV27	TRBJ2-1	-	TRBD2	CASRSPGTSPTNEQFF	TGTGCCAGCAGATCTCCCGGGACTAGCCCAACCAATGAGCAGTTCTTC
TRBV27	TRBJ2-7	-	TRBD2	CASSSGTSGFREQYF	TGTGCCAGCAGTTCGGGGACTAGCGGTTTTCGGGAGCAGTACTTC
TRBV7-8	TRBJ2-1	-	TRBD2	CASSPSRLAGGTEQFF	TGTGCCAGCAGCCCCTCGAGACTAGCGGGGGGTACTGAGCAGTTCTTC
TRBV12-5	TRBJ1-2	-	-	CASGYSGRGSGYTF	TGTGCTAGTGGCTACTCCGGTCGGGGTAGTGGCTACACCTTC
TRBV29-1	TRBJ1-4	-	-	CSVGWDNQKLFF	TGCAGCGTTGGGTGGGACAATCAAAAACTGTTTTTT
TRBV2	TRBJ2-1	-	TRBD2	CASRLAGTNEQFF	TGTGCCAGCCGACTAGCGGGAACCAATGAGCAGTTCTTC
TRBV15	TRBJ2-1	-	TRBD1	CATSRDRGTESDNEQFF	TGTGCCACCAGCAGAGATCGTGGGACAGAGTCAGACAATGAGCAGTTCTTC
TRBV29-1	TRBJ1-1	-	TRBD1	CSAGQGEVNTEAFF	TGCAGCGCTGGACAGGGGGAGGTGAACACTGAAGCTTTCTTT
TRBV9	TRBJ1-1	-	-	CASSVDGSTEAFF	TGTGCCAGCAGCGTAGACGGGTCCACTGAAGCTTTCTTT
TRBV7-9	TRBJ2-1	-	TRBD2	CASSTTSGSGNEQFF	TGTGCCAGCAGCACGACTAGCGGGAGCGGGAATGAGCAGTTCTTC
TRBV24-1	TRBJ1-5	once	-	CATSARGGGNQPQHF	TGTGCCACCAGTGCACGGGGTGGGGGCAATCAGCCCCAGCATTTT
TRBV19	TRBJ1-6	-	-	CASSIGPRGTSSPLHF	TGTGCCAGTAGTATCGGGCCCCGGGGGACTTCTTCACCCCTCCACTTT
TRBV19	TRBJ2-7	-	TRBD2	CASSIGTGGIYEQYF	TGTGCCAGTAGTATTGGAACGGGAGGGATCTACGAGCAGTACTTC
TRBV6-5	TRBJ2-3	-	TRBD1	CASSLSRGRGTDTQYF	TGTGCCAGCAGTTTGTCCAGGGGGCGCGGCACAGATACGCAGTATTTT
TRBV6-5	TRBJ2-1	-	-	CASSIRDNEQFF	TGTGCCAGCAGTATCCGGGACAATGAGCAGTTCTTC
TRBV27	TRBJ2-1	-	TRBD2	CASSSLPTSVSSYNEQFF	TGTGCCAGCAGTTCCCTACCGACTAGCGTGAGCTCCTACAATGAGCAGTTCTTC
TRBV20-1	TRBJ2-3	-	-	CSAIATDTQYF	TGCAGTGCTATAGCGACAGATACGCAGTATTTT
TRBV9	TRBJ2-1	-	-	CASSGGPDGEQFF	TGTGCCAGCAGCGGCGGGCCAGATGGTGAGCAGTTCTTC
TRBV4-2	TRBJ1-4	-	TRBD1	CASSQEGDRGEEKLFF	TGTGCCAGCAGCCAAGAGGGGGACAGGGGAGAGGAAAAACTGTTTTTT
TRBV29-1	TRBJ1-1	-	-	CSVERVTGNTEAFF	TGCAGCGTTGAGCGGGTGACAGGGAACACTGAAGCTTTCTTT
TRBV27	TRBJ1-1	-	TRBD1	CASSPNTGGTEAFF	TGTGCCAGCAGTCCTAATACAGGGGGCACTGAAGCTTTCTTT
TRBV12-3/TRBV12-4	TRBJ2-5	-	TRBD2	CATTGGGETQYF	TGTGCCACTACGGGAGGAGGAGAGACCCAGTACTTC
TRBV5-4	TRBJ2-1	-	TRBD2	CASSHAPTSGAYNEQFF	TGTGCCAGCAGCCACGCCCCTACTAGCGGAGCGTACAATGAGCAGTTCTTC
TRBV6-5	TRBJ2-5	few	-	CASRTSGTPKETQYF	TGTGCCAGCAGGACTTCCGGGACACCTAAAGAGACCCAGTACTTC
TRBV19	TRBJ1-2	-	-	CASSIVAAVNGYTF	TGTGCCAGTAGTATAGTGGCAGCGGTGAATGGCTACACCTTC
TRBV15	TRBJ1-2	-	TRBD1	CATSREPTGEGYTF	TGTGCCACCAGCAGAGAACCGACAGGGGAGGGCTACACCTTC
TRBV2	TRBJ2-1	-	TRBD1	CASSTGQSYNEQFF	TGTGCCAGCTCGACGGGACAGTCTTACAATGAGCAGTTCTTC
TRBV29-1	TRBJ2-3	once	TRBD1	CSVSTGGGTDTQYF	TGCAGCGTTTCGACAGGGGGTGGAACAGATACGCAGTATTTT
TRBV2	TRBJ1-6	-	TRBD1	CASSGDPQGRSPLHF	TGTGCCAGCAGTGGGGATCCACAGGGGCGATCACCCCTCCACTTT
TRBV9	TRBJ2-5	-	TRBD2	CASSVGLAGPETQYF	TGTGCCAGCAGCGTTGGCCTAGCGGGCCCGGAGACCCAGTACTTC
TRBV10-2	TRBJ1-5	few	TRBD1	CASSDPIGQAFNQPQHF	TGCGCCAGCAGTGACCCGATTGGACAGGCATTCAATCAGCCCCAGCATTTT
TRBV7-3	TRBJ1-2	once	-	CASSLAPEEYGYTF	TGTGCCAGCAGCTTAGCCCCTGAGGAATATGGCTACACCTTC
TRBV7-5	TRBJ1-2	-	-	CARSLGGPGKIYYGYTF	TGTGCCAGAAGCTTAGGGGGGCCCGGGAAGATCTACTATGGCTACACCTTC
TRBV9	TRBJ2-1	-	-	CASSVAGEPKNEQFF	TGTGCCAGCAGCGTAGCAGGGGAACCCAAAAATGAGCAGTTCTTC
TRBV11-2	TRBJ2-1	-	-	CASSSPDSGLLYNEQFF	TGTGCCAGCAGCTCTCCCGATTCAGGGCTACTTTACAATGAGCAGTTCTTC
TRBV7-6	TRBJ2-5	-	-	CASSSTFPGYEETQYF	TGTGCCAGCAGCTCCACCTTCCCGGGGTACGAAGAGACCCAGTACTTC
TRBV2	TRBJ1-6	-	-	CASSGIQDNSPLHF	TGTGCCAGCAGTGGTATTCAGGATAATTCACCCCTCCACTTT
TRBV2	TRBJ2-2	few	-	CASTGKNTGELFF	TGTGCCAGCACGGGAAAAAACACCGGGGAGCTGTTTTTT
TRBV12-3/TRBV12-4	TRBJ1-4	-	TRBD1	CASRPGGDEKLFF	TGTGCCAGCAGACCAGGGGGCGATGAAAAACTGTTTTTT
TRBV11-3	TRBJ2-1	-	-	CASSVLNEQFF	TGTGCCAGCAGCGTTCTCAATGAGCAGTTCTTC
TRBV29-1	TRBJ1-1	-	TRBD1	CSVEVQGAKEAFF	TGCAGCGTTGAAGTTCAGGGGGCAAAGGAAGCTTTCTTT